Sequencing of this TCR beta chain was carried out in a study of technical replicates of blood from a handful of donors. Clones were read by immunoSEQ multiplex PCR, and TCRdb kept only the in-frame ones, dropping some. The repertoire holds 78,000 or so clones, with about nine tenths as singletons. The CDR3 length is 16 residues. The V end lost 2 bases, the J end lost 1 base, and 15 bases lay between the germline ends. Germline CDR1 and CDR2: MDHEN and SYDVKM. Sequencing used T cells isolated from PBMCs. The chain carries TRBV28 and TRBJ2-7; a weak D match, TRBD2 (6 bases). The sequence was obtained from a human donor in good health. Some clones in this sample may be carry-over from other donors' samples. Written as DNA, the CDR3 is TGTGCCAGCAGTTTAGTATTGGGGGGTTTATCCTACGAGCAGTACTTC. Translated, it gives CASSLVLGGLSYEQYF.